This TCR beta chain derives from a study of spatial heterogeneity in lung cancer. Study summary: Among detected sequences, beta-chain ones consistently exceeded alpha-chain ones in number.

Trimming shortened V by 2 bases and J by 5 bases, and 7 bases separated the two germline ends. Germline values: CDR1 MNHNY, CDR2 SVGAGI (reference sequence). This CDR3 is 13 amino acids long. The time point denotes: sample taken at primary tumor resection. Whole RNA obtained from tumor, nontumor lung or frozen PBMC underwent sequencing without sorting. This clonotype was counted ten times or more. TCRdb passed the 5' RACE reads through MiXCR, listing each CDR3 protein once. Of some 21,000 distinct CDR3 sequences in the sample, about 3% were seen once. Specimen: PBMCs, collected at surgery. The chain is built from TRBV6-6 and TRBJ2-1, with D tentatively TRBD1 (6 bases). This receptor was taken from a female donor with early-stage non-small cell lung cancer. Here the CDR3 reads CASSYNRDNEQFF. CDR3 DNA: TGTGCCAGCAGTTACAACAGGGACAATGAGCAGTTCTTC.